Following are 19 T cell receptor beta chains from one sample sequenced in a study of OX40 agonist ivuxolimab in advanced cancers. Sequenced by immunoSEQ multiplex PCR; TCRdb stores in-frame clones only, minus some. The sample includes about 77,000 clones, around 86% of them seen just once. The sample consisted of CD4+ or CD8+ T cells sorted from blood, taken in a trial of the OX40 agonist ivuxolimab. The source is an adult with an advanced solid tumor such as melanoma, head and neck, liver or kidney cancer.

This chain uses TRBV9 with TRBJ1-1, with 9 positions matching TRBD1. The germline V gene has CDR1 SGDLS and CDR2 YYNGEE. The trim removed 3 bases at V and 4 bases at J, leaving 4 bases unmatched. This CDR3 spans 14 amino acids. The CDR3 here is CASSDRGRGTEAFF. Here the CDR3 DNA reads TGTGCCAGCAGCGACAGGGGGCGAGGCACTGAAGCTTTCTTT.

V usage is TRBV5-1 and J usage is TRBJ1-1; no clear D. V lost 3 bases and J 3 bases, leaving 12 bases between the germline ends. Germline V gene data show CDR1 as SGHRS and CDR2 as YFSETQ. The CDR3 has 14 residues. The CDR3 sequence: CASSSDIRDTEAFF. The CDR3, as DNA: TGCGCCAGCAGCTCCGATATCCGGGACACTGAAGCTTTCTTT.

This chain joins TRBV20-1 and TRBJ2-7, with 7 bases that match TRBD1. The length of the CDR3 is 10 residues. V lost 1 base to trimming and J lost 11 bases; unmatched junction nucleotides: 2. Germline CDR1 and CDR2: DFQATT and SNEGSKA (reference sequence). The CDR3 is CSARVGGEYF. The CDR3 bases are TGCAGTGCTAGAGTAGGGGGCGAGTACTTC.

The chain joins TRBV9 to TRBJ2-5; TRBD1 matches at 7 bases. The V and J ends lost 0 bases and 5 bases, in that order; junction bases with no gene match: 7. Germline loops: CDR1 SGDLS, CDR2 YYNGEE. CDR3 size: 15 residues. In nucleotides, the CDR3 is TGTGCCAGCAGCGTAGGGACAGGAAGTTTGGAGACCCAGTACTTC. Translation: CASSVGTGSLETQYF.

The rearrangement uses TRBV5-4 and TRBJ2-3; 8 nucleotides line up with TRBD1. CDR3 size: 14 residues. Unmatched junction bases numbered 9, after V lost 4 bases and J lost 8 bases. Germline V lookup: CDR1 SGHNT, CDR2 YYREEE (reference sequence). DNA for the CDR3: TGTGCCAGCAGCCTCGGACAGGGTGGTGGTACGCAGTATTTT. This translates into CASSLGQGGGTQYF.

This chain joins TRBV6-1 and TRBJ2-5; no definite D call. V was pared by 6 bases and J by 0 bases, with 2 bases between. The CDR3 sequence is 11 residues long. Germline assignment: CDR1 MNHNS and CDR2 SASEGT. The CDR3 loop reads CASRDQETQYF. The CDR3, as DNA: TGTGCCAGCAGGGACCAAGAGACCCAGTACTTC.

This clone was recorded once. At one of its ends the junction is not consistent with the germline gene, which may arise from a read error. The J gene is TRBJ2-3, the V gene TRBV7-9; D is undetermined. CDR1 is SEHNR and CDR2 is FQNEAQ in the germline V gene (reference sequence). The CDR3 is 11 amino acids. CDR3 protein: CASSFATTRYF. CDR3 DNA sequence: TGTGCCAGCAGCTTTGCGACAACGCGGTATTTT.

The chain links TRBV5-1 to TRBJ2-5, with D perhaps matching TRBD2 (6 bases). V lost 4 bases and J 1 base, leaving 11 bases between the germline ends. Per the germline V gene, CDR1 is SGHRS and CDR2 is YFSETQ. CDR3 size: 14 residues. The CDR3 DNA reads TGCGCCAGCAGCACCCGGGGGTTCCAAGAGACCCAGTACTTC. It codes for CASSTRGFQETQYF.

This rearrangement joins TRBV4-3 to TRBJ2-1; 8 bases match TRBD2. CDR3 length equals 17 residues. CDR1 and CDR2 from the germline V gene are LGHNA and YSLEER. V shed 4 bases, J shed 1 base, and the junction held 9 bases outside the gene matches. CDR3 nucleotides: TGCGCCAGCAGCCGGGCGGTAGCGGGGAGGTCCTACAATGAGCAGTTCTTC. Translated, it gives CASSRAVAGRSYNEQFF.

The chain recombines TRBV5-5 with TRBJ1-4; D is undetermined. This CDR3 is 13 amino acids long. Germline CDR1 and CDR2: SGHKS and YYEKEE (reference sequence). Between the trimmed V and J ends, which lost 1 base and 4 bases, there was a span of 5 bases. The CDR3 DNA reads TGTGCCAGCAGCTTGATCGGTAATGAAAAACTGTTTTTT. It yields the protein CASSLIGNEKLFF.

This chain joins TRBV7-9 and TRBJ1-1; D remains unclear. This CDR3 has 12 residues. Germline values: CDR1 SEHNR, CDR2 FQNEAQ (reference sequence). V was trimmed by 2 bases and J by 8 bases, leaving 9 bases between them. CDR3 in DNA: TGTGCCAGCAGCTTAATTTTGACAGAAGCTTTCTTT. Encoded protein: CASSLILTEAFF.

This rearrangement joins TRBV6-1 to TRBJ2-7; TRBD1 might be the D (5 bases). There are 13 residues in the CDR3. V was trimmed by 3 bases and J by 6 bases, leaving 12 bases between them. The germline gives CDR1 MNHNS, CDR2 SASEGT. The CDR3 sequence: CASSEGPTTEQYF. The CDR3 bases are TGTGCCAGCAGTGAGGGGCCGACCACCGAGCAGTACTTC.

Only a few counts were recorded for this clone. The V call is TRBV29-1, the J call TRBJ2-5, with 10 bases lining up with TRBD1. The CDR3 length is 15 residues. In germline, CDR1 is SQVTM, CDR2 ANQGSEA. V was clipped by 1 base and J by 5 bases; unmatched bases: 7. The CDR3 protein is CSVEADRGRSETQYF. Written as DNA, the CDR3 is TGCAGCGTTGAAGCCGACAGGGGGCGCTCGGAGACCCAGTACTTC.

The J gene is TRBJ1-5, the V gene TRBV15, with a weak D call TRBD1 (5 bases). The germline CDR1 and CDR2 sequences are LNHNV and YYDKDF (reference sequence). This CDR3 has 15 amino acids. V was trimmed by 0 bases and J by 7 bases, leaving 13 bases between them. This chain's CDR3 is CATSRELGGGQPQHF. The CDR3 DNA is TGTGCCACCAGCAGAGAGTTGGGGGGAGGGCAGCCCCAGCATTTT.

This clone was seen a few times. CDR3 region: CASSSRDRDNSPLHF. In nucleotides, the CDR3 is TGTGCCAGCAGTTCCCGGGACAGGGATAATTCACCCCTCCACTTT. This chain connects TRBV28 to TRBJ1-6; 9 bases line up with TRBD1. The germline CDR1 and CDR2 sequences are MDHEN and SYDVKM. This CDR3 is built from 15 residues. The junction had 3 bases not matched to a gene; V was cut back by 4 bases and J by 5 bases.

The V gene is TRBV19, the J gene TRBJ1-5; D perhaps matches TRBD1 (6 bases). The CDR3 extends over 13 amino acids. V was shortened by 4 bases and J by 15 bases, with 19 bases between the two germline ends. Looked up from germline, CDR1 is LNHDA and CDR2 is SQIVND (reference sequence). The CDR3 DNA follows: TGTGCCAGTAGTACACCTTCCGGGACACCCTGGCATTTT. Encoded protein: CASSTPSGTPWHF.

This chain connects TRBV7-3 to TRBJ2-1, with D hard to call. This CDR3 comprises 16 residues. Germline V gene data show CDR1 as SGHTA and CDR2 as FQGTGA. V lost 2 bases, J lost 9 bases, and 20 bases lay in between. The CDR3 loop is CASSLDSSWYVGEQFF. The CDR3 region has the DNA TGTGCCAGCAGCTTAGATAGTTCTTGGTATGTCGGTGAGCAGTTCTTC.

The gene calls are TRBV7-9 and TRBJ1-1; no clear D gene. This CDR3 spans 14 amino acids. CDR1 is SEHNR and CDR2 is FQNEAQ in the germline V gene (reference sequence). Trimming removed 1 base at V and 1 base at J, with 7 bases between. The CDR3: CASSLGRWNTEAFF. CDR3 nucleotide sequence: TGTGCCAGCAGCTTAGGGCGGTGGAACACTGAAGCTTTCTTT.

CDR3 amino acids: CASSLGDGSYGYTF. The CDR3 region has the DNA TGTGCCAGCAGCCTAGGGGACGGAAGCTATGGCTACACCTTC. The chain has TRBV7-6 and TRBJ1-2, with D tentatively TRBD1 (5 bases). Trimming took 5 bases from V and 4 from J, leaving 14 bases between them. From germline, CDR1 is SGHVS and CDR2 FNYEAQ. This CDR3 spans 14 amino acids.